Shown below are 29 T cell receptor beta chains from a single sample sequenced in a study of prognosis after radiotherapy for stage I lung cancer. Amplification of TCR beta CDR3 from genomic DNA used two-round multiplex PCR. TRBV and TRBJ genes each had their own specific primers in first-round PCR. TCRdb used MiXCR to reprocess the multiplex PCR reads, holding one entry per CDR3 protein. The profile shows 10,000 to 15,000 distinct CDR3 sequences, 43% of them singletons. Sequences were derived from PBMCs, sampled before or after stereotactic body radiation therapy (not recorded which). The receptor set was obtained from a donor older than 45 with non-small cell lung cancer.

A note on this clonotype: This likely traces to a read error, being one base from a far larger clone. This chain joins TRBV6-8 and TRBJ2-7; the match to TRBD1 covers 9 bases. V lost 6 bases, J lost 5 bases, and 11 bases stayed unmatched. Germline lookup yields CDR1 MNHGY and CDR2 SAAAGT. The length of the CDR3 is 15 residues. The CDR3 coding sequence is TGTGCCAGCAGGACGATTGGGACAGGGAGCGACGAGCAGTACTTC. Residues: CASRTIGTGSDEQYF.

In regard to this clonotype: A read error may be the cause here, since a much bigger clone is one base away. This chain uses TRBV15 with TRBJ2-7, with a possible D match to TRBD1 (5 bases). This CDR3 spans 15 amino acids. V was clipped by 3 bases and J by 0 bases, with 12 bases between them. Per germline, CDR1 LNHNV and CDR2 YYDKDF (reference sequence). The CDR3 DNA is TGTGCCACCAGCAGGATGGCAGGGATCTCCTACGAGCAGTACTTC. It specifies CATSRMAGISYEQYF.

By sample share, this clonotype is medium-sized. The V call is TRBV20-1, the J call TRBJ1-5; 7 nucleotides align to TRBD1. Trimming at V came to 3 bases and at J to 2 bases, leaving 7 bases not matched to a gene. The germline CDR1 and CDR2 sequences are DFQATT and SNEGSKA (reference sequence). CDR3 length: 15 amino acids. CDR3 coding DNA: TGCAGTGCTAGCCTGACAGGGATCGGCAATCAGCCCCAGCATTTT. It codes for CSASLTGIGNQPQHF.

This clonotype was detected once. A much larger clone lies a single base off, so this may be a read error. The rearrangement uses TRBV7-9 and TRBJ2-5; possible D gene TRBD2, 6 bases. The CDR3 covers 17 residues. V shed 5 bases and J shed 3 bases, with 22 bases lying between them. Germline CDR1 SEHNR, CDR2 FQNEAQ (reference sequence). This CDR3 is CASSHGGVLQEEETQYF. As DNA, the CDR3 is TGTGCCAGCAGCCATGGCGGGGTACTCCAGGAGGAAGAGACCCAGTACTTC.

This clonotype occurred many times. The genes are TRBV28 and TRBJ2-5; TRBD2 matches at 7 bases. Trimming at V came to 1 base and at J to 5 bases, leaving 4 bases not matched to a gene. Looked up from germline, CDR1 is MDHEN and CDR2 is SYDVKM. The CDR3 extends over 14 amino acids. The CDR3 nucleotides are TGTGCCAGCAGTTTATTTCGGGGAGGGGAGACCCAGTACTTC. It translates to CASSLFRGGETQYF.

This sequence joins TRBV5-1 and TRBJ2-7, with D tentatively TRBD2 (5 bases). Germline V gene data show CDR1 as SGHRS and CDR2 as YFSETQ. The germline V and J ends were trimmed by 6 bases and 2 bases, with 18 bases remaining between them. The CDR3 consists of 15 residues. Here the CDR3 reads CASIDRRTFTYEQYF. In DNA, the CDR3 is TGCGCCAGCATTGACCGGAGGACTTTTACCTACGAGCAGTACTTC.

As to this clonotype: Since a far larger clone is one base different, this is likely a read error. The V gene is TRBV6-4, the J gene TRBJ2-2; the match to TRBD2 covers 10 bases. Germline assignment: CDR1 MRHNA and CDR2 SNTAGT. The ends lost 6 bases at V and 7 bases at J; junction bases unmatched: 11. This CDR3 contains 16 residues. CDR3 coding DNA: TGTGCCAGCAGCCACCAGCGGGAGGGCCATGTCGGGGAGCTGTTTTTT. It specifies CASSHQREGHVGELFF.

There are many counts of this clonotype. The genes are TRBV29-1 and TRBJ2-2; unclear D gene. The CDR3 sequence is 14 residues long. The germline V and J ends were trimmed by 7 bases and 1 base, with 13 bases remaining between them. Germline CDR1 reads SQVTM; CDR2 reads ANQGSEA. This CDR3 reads CSAASGRNTGELFF. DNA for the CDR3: TGCAGCGCTGCCTCAGGACGGAACACCGGGGAGCTGTTTTTT.

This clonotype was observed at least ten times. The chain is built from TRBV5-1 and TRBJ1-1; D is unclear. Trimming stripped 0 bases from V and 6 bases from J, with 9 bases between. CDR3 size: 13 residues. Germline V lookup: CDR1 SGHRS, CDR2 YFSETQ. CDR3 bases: TGCGCCAGCAGCTTGGTTGGCAGGTCTGAAGCTTTCTTT. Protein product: CASSLVGRSEAFF.

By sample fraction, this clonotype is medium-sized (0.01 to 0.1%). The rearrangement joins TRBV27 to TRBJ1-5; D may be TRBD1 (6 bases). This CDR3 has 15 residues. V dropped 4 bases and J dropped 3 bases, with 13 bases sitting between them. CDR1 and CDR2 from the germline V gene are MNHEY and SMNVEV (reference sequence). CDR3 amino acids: CASSSRGQPNQPQHF. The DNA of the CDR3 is TGTGCCAGCAGTTCCCGGGGACAACCCAATCAGCCCCAGCATTTT.

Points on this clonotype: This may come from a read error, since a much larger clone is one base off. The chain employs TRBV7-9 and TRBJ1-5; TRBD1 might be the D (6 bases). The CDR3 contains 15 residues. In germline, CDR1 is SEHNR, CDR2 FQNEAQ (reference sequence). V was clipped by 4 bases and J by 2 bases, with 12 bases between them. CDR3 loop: CASSSPGVGNQPQHF. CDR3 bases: TGTGCCAGCAGCTCCCCAGGGGTCGGCAATCAGCCCCAGCATTTT.

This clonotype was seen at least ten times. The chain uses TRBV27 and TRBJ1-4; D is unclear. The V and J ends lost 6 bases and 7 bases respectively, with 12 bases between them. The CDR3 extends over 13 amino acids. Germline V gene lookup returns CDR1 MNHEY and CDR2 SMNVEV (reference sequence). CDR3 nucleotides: TGTGCCAGCAGACCTTGGGCTGTTGAAAAACTGTTTTTT. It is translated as CASRPWAVEKLFF.

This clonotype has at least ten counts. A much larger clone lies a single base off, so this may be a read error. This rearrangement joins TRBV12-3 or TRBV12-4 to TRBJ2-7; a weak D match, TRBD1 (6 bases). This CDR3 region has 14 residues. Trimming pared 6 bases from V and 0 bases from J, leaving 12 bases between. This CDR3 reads CASRRTVPSYEQYF. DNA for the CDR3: TGTGCCAGCAGACGGACAGTGCCCTCCTACGAGCAGTACTTC.

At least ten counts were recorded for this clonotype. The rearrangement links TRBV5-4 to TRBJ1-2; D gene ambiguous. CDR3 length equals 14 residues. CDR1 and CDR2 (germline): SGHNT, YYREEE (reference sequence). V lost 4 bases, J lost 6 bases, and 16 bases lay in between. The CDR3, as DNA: TGTGCCAGCAGCATTACCAGTTCCTCGGATGGCTACACCTTC. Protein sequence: CASSITSSSDGYTF.

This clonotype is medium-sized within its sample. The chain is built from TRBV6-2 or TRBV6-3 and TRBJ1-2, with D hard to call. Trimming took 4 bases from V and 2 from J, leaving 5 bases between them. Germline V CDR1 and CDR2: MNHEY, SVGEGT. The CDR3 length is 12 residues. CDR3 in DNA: TGTGCCAGCAGTTTGCTGAACTATGGCTACACCTTC. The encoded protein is CASSLLNYGYTF.

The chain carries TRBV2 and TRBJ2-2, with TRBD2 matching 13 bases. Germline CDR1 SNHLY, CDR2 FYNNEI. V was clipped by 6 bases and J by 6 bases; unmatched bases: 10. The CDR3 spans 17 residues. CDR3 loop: CASRDGTSGIESGELFF. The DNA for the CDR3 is TGTGCCAGCAGGGATGGGACTAGCGGGATCGAATCCGGGGAGCTGTTTTTT.

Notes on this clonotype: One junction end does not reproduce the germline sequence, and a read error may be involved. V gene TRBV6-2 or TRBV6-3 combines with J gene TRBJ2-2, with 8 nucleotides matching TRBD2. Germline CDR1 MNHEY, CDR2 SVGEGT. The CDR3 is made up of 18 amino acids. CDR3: CASSSTLSGNEGTVEPFF. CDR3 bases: TGTGCCAGCAGCTCTACTCTTAGCGGGAACGAGGGGACCGTGGAGCCGTTTTTT.

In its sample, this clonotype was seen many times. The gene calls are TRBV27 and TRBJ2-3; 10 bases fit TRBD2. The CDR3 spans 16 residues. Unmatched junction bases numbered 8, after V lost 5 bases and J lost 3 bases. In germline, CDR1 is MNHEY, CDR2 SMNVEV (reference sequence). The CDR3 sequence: CASSPLSGRVTDTQYF. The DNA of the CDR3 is TGTGCCAGCAGTCCTTTAAGCGGGAGGGTTACAGATACGCAGTATTTT.

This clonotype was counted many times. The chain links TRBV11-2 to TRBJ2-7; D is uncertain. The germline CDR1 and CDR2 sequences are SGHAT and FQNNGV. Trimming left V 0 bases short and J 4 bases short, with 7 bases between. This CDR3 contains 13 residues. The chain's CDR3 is CASSLERLYEQYF. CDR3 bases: TGTGCCAGCAGCTTAGAACGGTTATACGAGCAGTACTTC.

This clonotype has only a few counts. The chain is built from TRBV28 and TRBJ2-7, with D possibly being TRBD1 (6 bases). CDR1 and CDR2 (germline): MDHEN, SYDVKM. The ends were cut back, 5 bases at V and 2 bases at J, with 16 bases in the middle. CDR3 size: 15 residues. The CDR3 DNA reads TGTGCCAGCAGTCCCTCTGGACAGAGCCCCTACGAGCAGTACTTC. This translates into CASSPSGQSPYEQYF.

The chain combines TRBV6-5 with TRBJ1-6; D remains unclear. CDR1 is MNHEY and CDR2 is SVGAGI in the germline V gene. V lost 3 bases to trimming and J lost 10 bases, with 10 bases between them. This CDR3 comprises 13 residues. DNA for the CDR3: TGTGCCAGCAGTTATGGGGTTGTCTCACCCCTCCACTTT. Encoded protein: CASSYGVVSPLHF.

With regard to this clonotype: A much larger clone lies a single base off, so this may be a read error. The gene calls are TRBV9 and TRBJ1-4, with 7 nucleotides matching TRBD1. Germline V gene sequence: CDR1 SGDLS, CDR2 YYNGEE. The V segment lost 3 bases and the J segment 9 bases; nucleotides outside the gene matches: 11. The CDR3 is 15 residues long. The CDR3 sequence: CASSAGQATYKKLFF. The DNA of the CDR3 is TGTGCCAGCAGCGCCGGACAGGCAACTTATAAAAAACTGTTTTTT.

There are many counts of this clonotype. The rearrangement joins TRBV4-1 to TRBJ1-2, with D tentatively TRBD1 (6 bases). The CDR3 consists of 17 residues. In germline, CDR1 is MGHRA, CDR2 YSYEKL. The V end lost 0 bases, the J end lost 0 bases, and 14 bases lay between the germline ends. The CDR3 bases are TGCGCCAGCAGCCAAGACCCTCAGGGGTGGGCTAACTATGGCTACACCTTC. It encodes CASSQDPQGWANYGYTF.

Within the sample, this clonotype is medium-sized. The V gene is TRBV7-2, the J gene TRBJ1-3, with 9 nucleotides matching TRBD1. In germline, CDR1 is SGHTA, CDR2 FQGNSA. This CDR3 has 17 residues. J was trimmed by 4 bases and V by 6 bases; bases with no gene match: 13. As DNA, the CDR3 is TGTGCCAGCAGATATATCCCGGGGACAGGGTCGGGAAACACCATATATTTT. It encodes CASRYIPGTGSGNTIYF.

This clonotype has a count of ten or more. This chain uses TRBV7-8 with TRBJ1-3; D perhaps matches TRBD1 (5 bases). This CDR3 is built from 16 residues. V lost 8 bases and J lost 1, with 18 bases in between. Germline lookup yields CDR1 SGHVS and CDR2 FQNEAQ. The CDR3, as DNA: TGTGCCAGCTCGGAACCAGGGCTCTCGTCTGGAAACACCATATATTTT. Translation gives CASSEPGLSSGNTIYF.

Here the CDR3 reads CASGERDQPQHF. For the CDR3, the DNA is TGTGCCAGTGGGGAAAGGGATCAGCCCCAGCATTTT. The chain carries TRBV19 and TRBJ1-5, with D hard to call. V shed 8 bases and J shed 5 bases, with 10 bases lying between them. CDR3 size: 12 residues. Germline V CDR1 and CDR2: LNHDA, SQIVND (reference sequence).

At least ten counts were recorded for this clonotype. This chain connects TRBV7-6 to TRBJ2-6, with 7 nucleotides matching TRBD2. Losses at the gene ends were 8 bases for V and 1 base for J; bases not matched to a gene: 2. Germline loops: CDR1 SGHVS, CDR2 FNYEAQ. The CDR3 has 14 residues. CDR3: CASGRASGANVLTF. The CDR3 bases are TGTGCCAGCGGGAGGGCATCTGGGGCCAACGTCCTGACTTTC.

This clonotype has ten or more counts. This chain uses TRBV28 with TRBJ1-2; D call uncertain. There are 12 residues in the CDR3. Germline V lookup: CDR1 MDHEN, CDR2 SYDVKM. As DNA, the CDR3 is TGTGTCACAGCGAAATTAGGGAATGGCTACACCTTC. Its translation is CVTAKLGNGYTF.

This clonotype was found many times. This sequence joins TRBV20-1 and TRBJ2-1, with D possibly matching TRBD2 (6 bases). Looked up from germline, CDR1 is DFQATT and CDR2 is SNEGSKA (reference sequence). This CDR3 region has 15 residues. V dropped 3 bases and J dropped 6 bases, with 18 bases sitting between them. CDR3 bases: TGCAGTGCTAGTTCGGACTACTCTAGTCTCAATGAGCAGTTCTTC. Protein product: CSASSDYSSLNEQFF.